Detailed here is one T cell receptor (beta chain). The antigen it recognizes is unknown. One base away there is no much larger clone; base qualities are not given. Library creation used RACE. Sequencing instrument: NextSeq 500. During library preparation, unique molecular identifiers were attached to individual cDNA molecules so that TCRs could be counted in a quantitative, reproducible way. The published analysis was carried out like this. The median number of TCRs per sample was roughly 100,000, ranging from roughly 20,000 to 700,000. V, J and CDR3 annotation of the TCR reads was performed with the Decombinator software suite. For PS versus PT1 abundance plots, all samples were subsampled to the same number of TCRs (28,000). Expanded TCRs were defined as absent before sensitization and observed at least eight times at the 2-week time point. TCRdb trimmed public reads at Q25 via fastp, called clones via MiXCR and kept in-frame beta chains. Identical CDR3 proteins give one entry, which carries the most common genes and DNA. Here the V and J calls rest on TCRdb's processing, not on the authors' analysis. In this sample the table shows tens of thousands of distinct CDR3 sequences, roughly an eighth of which occur a single time. The ten largest account for about 2.3% of the sample.

V ends up 0 bases short and J 2 bases short, with an unmatched junction base count of 9. According to the germline V gene (reference sequence), CDR1 reads LGHDT and CDR2 reads YNNKEL. The CDR3 spans 19 residues, from the cysteine through the phenylalanine. Solely the CDR3 DNA is kept, with 57 bases framed from the first base. The data were taken from a study of human T cells and chemical hapten exposure (dated by TCRdb to the early 2020s). Turning to the overall study: For sensitization, 2% DPC in acetone was applied to an approximately 2 cm by approximately 2 cm area of upper inner arm skin. Blood samples were taken from patients before sensitization (week 0) and at 2, 6 and about 24 weeks after DPC sensitization. Most of the patients in the cohort were female, and the cohort covered alopecia areata with under or over 50% scalp involvement, alopecia totalis and alopecia universalis. Both TCR alpha and TCR beta chains were sequenced from each blood RNA sample. Libraries were pooled for sequencing, and per-sample TCR yields varied mainly because of small differences in library volumes within the pool. Patients additionally received weekly therapeutic DPC doses to the scalp throughout the roughly 25-week study period. Patch testing on the upper back used Finn chambers containing 0.01% DPC, with scoring done after 6 days according to International Contact Dermatitis Research Group standards. Blood for TCR sequencing was provided by twenty-nine alopecia patients at one to four time points (pre-sensitization, 2, 6 and 24 weeks). This study followed changes in the peripheral blood TCR repertoire in vivo during primary and secondary sensitization of alopecia patients to the hapten diphenylcyclopropenone (DPC). The paper's findings and limits, for the study overall: No change with DPC sensitization was found in the number of TCRs above 1 in 1000 frequency, and no evidence of global repertoire structure alterations was found. A positive correlation was found between the number of PT1 expanded TCRs and patch test score, with significance reached at thresholds 8, 16 and 32 but not 4. Compared with pre-sensitization or healthy control sets, expanded TCRs formed significantly more large CDR3 similarity clusters, which is consistent with antigen-driven responses. All patients had alopecia, a presumed autoimmune disease, so their immune response might differ from that of healthy individuals. After repeated subsampling, changes were observed in the strength of the expansion versus patch-test correlation and in the threshold at which the correlation became significant.

This specimen's time point label, interpreted: patch test 3, about 24 weeks after DPC sensitization. According to the study, the label for this sample's treatment or condition signals: therapeutic diphenylcyclopropenone sensitization with weekly scalp DPC. Total RNA was extracted from unfractionated whole blood collected in Tempus Blood RNA tubes. At each patch-test visit, blood was drawn before the patch test was applied. To be eligible, patients had to be aged 18 to 70, diagnosed with alopecia and judged suitable for DPC therapy, while pregnant patients were excluded. Sequenced here: whole blood, sampled in connection with sensitization to the hapten diphenylcyclopropenone (DPC). The chain links TRBV3-1 with TRBJ2-3, with 12 middle bases fitting TRBD2. This receptor was identified in a woman aged 40 to 50 with alopecia areata. Some clones in this sample may be carry-over from other donors' samples. The DNA sequence is as follows: TGTGCCAGCAGCCAAGATTTGGCTAGCGGGGGGGCCTTCACAGATACGCAGTATTTT. Protein translation: CASSQDLASGGAFTDTQYF.